Below are 5 T cell receptor beta chains sequenced from a single sample in a study of cytomegalovirus exposure and HLA in healthy donors. PCR primers comprised 60 Vbeta and 13 Jbeta primers. Sequencing used immunoSEQ multiplex PCR; TCRdb keeps in-frame clones, though not all of them. The data contain about 110,000 clones, roughly 69% of them singletons. Input material: PBMCs. These receptors all stem from an older woman in good health and CMV-seropositive.

The chain couples TRBV2 to TRBJ1-5; D is possibly TRBD1 (5 bases). The CDR3 is 14 amino acids. Trimming left V 5 bases short and J 2 bases short, with 10 bases between. Per germline, CDR1 SNHLY and CDR2 FYNNEI. The CDR3 spells CASSQTDRNQPQHF. Written as DNA, the CDR3 is TGTGCCAGCAGTCAGACAGACCGCAATCAGCCCCAGCATTTT.

This clone was picked up a small number of times. The J gene is TRBJ1-4, the V gene TRBV30, with D possibly TRBD1 on 5 matching bases. The CDR3 is made up of 14 amino acids. Trimming left V 5 bases short and J 8 bases short, with 18 bases between. CDR1 is GTSNPN, CDR2 SVGIG, per germline (reference sequence). The chain's CDR3 is CAWALEGEGEKLFF. The CDR3 region has the DNA TGTGCCTGGGCTCTCGAAGGGGAGGGCGAAAAACTGTTTTTT.

The rearrangement uses TRBV30 and TRBJ1-2; no firm D call. From germline, CDR1 is GTSNPN and CDR2 SVGIG (reference sequence). This CDR3 is built from 11 residues. The V end lost 0 bases, the J end lost 4 bases, and 3 bases lay between the germline ends. The CDR3 region has the DNA TGTGCCTGGAGTGTACTCTATGGCTACACCTTC. Its translation is CAWSVLYGYTF. Combining the CDR3 with reference TRBV30 and TRBJ1-2 gives the whole variable domain SQTIHQWPATLVQPVGSPLSLECTVEGTSNPNLYWYRQAAGRGLQLLFYSVGIGQISSEVPQNLSASRPQDRQFILSSKKLLLSDSGFYLCAWSVLYGYTFGSGTRLTVV.

This clone was recorded only once. The chain links TRBV15 to TRBJ2-3; maybe TRBD1 (6 bases). From germline, CDR1 is LNHNV and CDR2 YYDKDF (reference sequence). The CDR3 length is 18 residues. The V end lost 0 bases, the J end lost 1 base, and 17 bases lay between the germline ends. The CDR3 region is CATSRETMGRGGTDTQYF. The CDR3, as DNA: TGTGCCACCAGCAGAGAGACCATGGGCAGGGGAGGCACAGATACGCAGTATTTT.

Only a few counts were recorded for this clone. The V call is TRBV4-2, the J call TRBJ2-5; TRBD2 aligns across 12 bases. The CDR3 runs 19 residues. Germline CDR1 and CDR2: LGHNA and YNFKEQ. V lost 1 base, J lost 2 bases, and 11 bases stayed unmatched. CDR3 nucleotide sequence: TGTGCCAGCAGCCAAGGGGGGCTAGCGGGGGGGTTGGGGCAAGAGACCCAGTACTTC. Its protein is CASSQGGLAGGLGQETQYF.